This T cell receptor (beta chain) was obtained from a study of Graves' ophthalmopathy and Graves' hyperthyroidism. Across the whole study: Samples of peripheral blood were obtained at initial diagnosis, prior to treatment of any kind.

This clonotype was detected many times. CDR3 length: 16 residues. V lost 3 bases, J lost 2 bases, and 5 bases stayed unmatched. Germline CDR1 reads KGHDR; CDR2 reads SFDVKD. Using RNA transcripts, the TCR beta CDR3 regions were amplified. First-round RT-PCR used HTBI primers; second-round multiplex PCR followed. TCRdb called the multiplex PCR reads again in MiXCR, with one record for every CDR3 protein. This sample has about 480,000 distinct CDR3 sequences, with around an eighth found just once. Ophthalmopathy donors were characterized by moderate-to-severe activity, CAS of at least 3, NOSPECS of at least 4, and duration under 3 months.

The sequenced material came from blood. The sequence was collected from a woman in her 30s with Graves' ophthalmopathy. The chain carries TRBV24-1 and TRBJ2-2, with TRBD1 matching over 7 bases. The CDR3 loop reads CATSDHRTGNTGELFF. In DNA form, the CDR3 reads TGTGCCACCAGTGATCATCGGACAGGTAACACCGGGGAGCTGTTTTTT.